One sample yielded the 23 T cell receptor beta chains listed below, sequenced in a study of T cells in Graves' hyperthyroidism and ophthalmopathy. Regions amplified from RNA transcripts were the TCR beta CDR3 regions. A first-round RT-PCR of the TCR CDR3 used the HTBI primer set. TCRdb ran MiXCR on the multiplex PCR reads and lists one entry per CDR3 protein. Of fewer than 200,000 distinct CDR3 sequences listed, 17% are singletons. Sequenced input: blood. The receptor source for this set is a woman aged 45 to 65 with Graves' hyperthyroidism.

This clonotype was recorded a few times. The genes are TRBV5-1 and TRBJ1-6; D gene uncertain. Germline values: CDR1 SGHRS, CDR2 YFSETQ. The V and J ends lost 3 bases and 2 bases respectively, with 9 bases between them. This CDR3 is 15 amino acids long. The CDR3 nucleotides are TGCGCCAGCAGCTCGGGCCAAACCTATAATTCACCCCTCCACTTT. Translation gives CASSSGQTYNSPLHF.

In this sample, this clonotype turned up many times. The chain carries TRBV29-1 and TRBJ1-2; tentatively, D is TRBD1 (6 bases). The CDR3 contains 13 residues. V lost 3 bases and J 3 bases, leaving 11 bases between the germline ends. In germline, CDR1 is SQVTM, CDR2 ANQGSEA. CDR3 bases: TGCAGCGTTGATAGGGGGGACTACTATGGCTACACCTTC. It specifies CSVDRGDYYGYTF.

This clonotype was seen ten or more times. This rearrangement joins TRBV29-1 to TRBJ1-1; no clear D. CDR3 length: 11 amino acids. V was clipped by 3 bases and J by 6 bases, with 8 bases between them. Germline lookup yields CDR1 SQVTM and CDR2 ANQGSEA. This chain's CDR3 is CSVEGDSEAFF. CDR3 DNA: TGCAGCGTTGAGGGAGACTCTGAAGCTTTCTTT. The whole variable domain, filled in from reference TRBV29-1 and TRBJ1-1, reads SAVISQKPSRDICQRGTSLTIQCQVDSQVTMMFWYRQQPGQSLTLIATANQGSEATYESGFVIDKFPISRPNLTFSTLTVSNMSPEDSSIYLCSVEGDSEAFFGQGTRLTVV.

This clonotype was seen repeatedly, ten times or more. The CDR3 sequence: CASSLATVTDTQYF. DNA for the CDR3: TGTGCCAGCAGCTTGGCGACAGTCACAGATACGCAGTATTTT. The V and J genes are TRBV7-8 and TRBJ2-3, with a tentative D call TRBD1 (5 bases). Germline CDR1 and CDR2: SGHVS and FQNEAQ. This CDR3 region has 14 residues. The germline V and J ends were trimmed by 3 bases and 2 bases, with 9 bases remaining between them.

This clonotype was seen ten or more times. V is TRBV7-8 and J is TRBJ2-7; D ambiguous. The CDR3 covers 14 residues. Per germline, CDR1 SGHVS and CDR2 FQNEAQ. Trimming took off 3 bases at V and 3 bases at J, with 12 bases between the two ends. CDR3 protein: CASSFGELNYEQYF. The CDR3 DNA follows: TGTGCCAGCAGCTTCGGAGAACTAAACTACGAGCAGTACTTC.

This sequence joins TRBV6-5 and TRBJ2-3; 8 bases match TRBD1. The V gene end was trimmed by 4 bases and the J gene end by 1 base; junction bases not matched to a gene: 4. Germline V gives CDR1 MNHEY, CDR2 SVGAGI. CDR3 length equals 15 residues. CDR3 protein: CASSWGTGGTDTQYF. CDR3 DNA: TGTGCCAGCAGTTGGGGGACAGGAGGCACAGATACGCAGTATTTT.

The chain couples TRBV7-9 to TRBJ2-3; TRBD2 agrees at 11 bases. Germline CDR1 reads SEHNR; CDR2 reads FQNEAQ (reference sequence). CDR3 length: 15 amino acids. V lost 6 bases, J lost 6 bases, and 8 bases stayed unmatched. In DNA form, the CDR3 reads TGTGCCAGCAGGCTGACTAGCGGGACGAGGGATACGCAGTATTTT. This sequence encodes CASRLTSGTRDTQYF.

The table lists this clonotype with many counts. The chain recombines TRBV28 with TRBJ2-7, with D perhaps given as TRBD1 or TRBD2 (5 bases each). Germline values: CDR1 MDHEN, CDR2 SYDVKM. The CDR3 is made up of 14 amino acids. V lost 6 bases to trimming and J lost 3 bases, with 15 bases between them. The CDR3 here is CASSSGAYDYEQYF. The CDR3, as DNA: TGTGCCAGCAGCTCCGGGGCCTATGACTACGAGCAGTACTTC.

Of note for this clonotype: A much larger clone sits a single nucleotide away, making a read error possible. The CDR3 nucleotides read TGTGCCCGCAGCTCGTGGGCCAGCAATGAGCAGTTCTTC. This translates into CARSSWASNEQFF. The gene calls are TRBV7-9 and TRBJ2-1; no firm D call. Germline V gene data show CDR1 as SEHNR and CDR2 as FQNEAQ (reference sequence). This CDR3 contains 13 residues.

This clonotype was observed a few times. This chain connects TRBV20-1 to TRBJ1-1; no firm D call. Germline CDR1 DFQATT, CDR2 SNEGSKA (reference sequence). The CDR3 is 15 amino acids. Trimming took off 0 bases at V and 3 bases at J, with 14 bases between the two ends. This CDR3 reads CSARDLRISYTEAFF. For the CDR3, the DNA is TGCAGTGCTAGAGATCTCCGGATTTCGTACACTGAAGCTTTCTTT.

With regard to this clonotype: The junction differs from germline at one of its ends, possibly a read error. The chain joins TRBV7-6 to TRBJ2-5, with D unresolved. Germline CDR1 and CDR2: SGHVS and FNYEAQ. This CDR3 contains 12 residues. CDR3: CASSLLMETRYF. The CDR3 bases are TGTGCCAGCAGCTTACTTATGGAGACCCGGTACTTC.

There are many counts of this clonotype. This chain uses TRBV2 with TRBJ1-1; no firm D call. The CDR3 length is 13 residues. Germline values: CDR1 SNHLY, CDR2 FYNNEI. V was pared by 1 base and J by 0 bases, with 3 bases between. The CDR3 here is CASSEEVNTEAFF. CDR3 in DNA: TGTGCCAGCAGTGAAGAGGTGAACACTGAAGCTTTCTTT.

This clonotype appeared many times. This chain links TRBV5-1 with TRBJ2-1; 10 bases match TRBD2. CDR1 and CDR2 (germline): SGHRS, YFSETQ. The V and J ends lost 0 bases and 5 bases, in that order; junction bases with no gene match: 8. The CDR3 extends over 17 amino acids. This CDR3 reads CASSLGSGGAINNEQFF. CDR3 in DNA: TGCGCCAGCAGCTTGGGGAGCGGGGGGGCGATCAACAATGAGCAGTTCTTC.

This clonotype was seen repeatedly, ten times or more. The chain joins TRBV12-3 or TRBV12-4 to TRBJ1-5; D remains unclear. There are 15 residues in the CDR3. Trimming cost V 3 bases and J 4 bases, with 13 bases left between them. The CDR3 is CASSFSTSTNQPQHF. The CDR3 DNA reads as TGTGCCAGCAGTTTTAGCACATCTACTAATCAGCCCCAGCATTTT.

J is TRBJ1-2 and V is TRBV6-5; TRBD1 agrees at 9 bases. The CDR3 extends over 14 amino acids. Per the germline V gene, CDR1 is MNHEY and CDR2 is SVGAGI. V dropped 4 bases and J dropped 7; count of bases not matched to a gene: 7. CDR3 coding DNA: TGTGCCAGCAGTTGGGACAGGGTTCGGGGTGGCTACACCTTC. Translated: CASSWDRVRGGYTF.

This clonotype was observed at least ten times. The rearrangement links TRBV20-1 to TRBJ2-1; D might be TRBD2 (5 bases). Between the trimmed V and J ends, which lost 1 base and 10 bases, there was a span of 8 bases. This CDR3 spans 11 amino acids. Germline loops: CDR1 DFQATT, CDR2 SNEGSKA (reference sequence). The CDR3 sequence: CSARGQREQFF. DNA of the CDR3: TGCAGTGCTAGAGGGCAGCGGGAGCAGTTCTTC.

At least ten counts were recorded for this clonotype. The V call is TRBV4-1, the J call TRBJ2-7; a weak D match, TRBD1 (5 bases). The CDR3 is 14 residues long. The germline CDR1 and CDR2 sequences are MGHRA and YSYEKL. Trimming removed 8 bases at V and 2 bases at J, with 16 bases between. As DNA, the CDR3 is TGCGCCAGCTCTACCGACACACAGGCCTACGAGCAGTACTTC. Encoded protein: CASSTDTQAYEQYF.

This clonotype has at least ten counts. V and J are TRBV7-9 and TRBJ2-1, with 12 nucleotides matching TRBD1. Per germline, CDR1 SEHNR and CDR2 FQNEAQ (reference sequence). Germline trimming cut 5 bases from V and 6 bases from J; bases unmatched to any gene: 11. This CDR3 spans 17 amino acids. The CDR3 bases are TGTGCCAGCAGCCGACTGCCGGGACAGGGGGCTGTCAATGAGCAGTTCTTC. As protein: CASSRLPGQGAVNEQFF.

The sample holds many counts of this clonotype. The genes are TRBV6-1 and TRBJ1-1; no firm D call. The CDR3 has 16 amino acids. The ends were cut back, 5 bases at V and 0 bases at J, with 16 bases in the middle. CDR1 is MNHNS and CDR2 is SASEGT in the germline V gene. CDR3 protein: CASSYSDGELNTEAFF. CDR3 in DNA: TGTGCCAGCAGTTATTCGGACGGTGAATTGAACACTGAAGCTTTCTTT.

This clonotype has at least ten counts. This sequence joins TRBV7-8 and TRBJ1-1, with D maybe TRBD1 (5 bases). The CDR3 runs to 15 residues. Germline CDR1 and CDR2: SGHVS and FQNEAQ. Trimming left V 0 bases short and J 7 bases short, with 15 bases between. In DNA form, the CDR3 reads TGTGCCAGCAGCTTAGCGCGGGGCCAGACCTTTGAAGCTTTCTTT. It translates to CASSLARGQTFEAFF.

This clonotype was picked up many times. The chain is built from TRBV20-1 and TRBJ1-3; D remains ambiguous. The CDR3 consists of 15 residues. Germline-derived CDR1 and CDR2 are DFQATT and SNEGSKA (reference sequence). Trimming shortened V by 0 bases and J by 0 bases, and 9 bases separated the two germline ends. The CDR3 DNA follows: TGCAGTGCTAGAGATGTGACCCCCTCTGGAAACACCATATATTTT. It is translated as CSARDVTPSGNTIYF.

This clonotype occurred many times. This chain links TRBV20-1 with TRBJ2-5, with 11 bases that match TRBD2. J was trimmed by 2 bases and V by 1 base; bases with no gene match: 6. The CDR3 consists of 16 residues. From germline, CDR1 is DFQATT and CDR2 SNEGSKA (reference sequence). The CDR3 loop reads CSARAGLAGRQETQYF. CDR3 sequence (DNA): TGCAGTGCTAGAGCTGGACTAGCGGGTCGTCAAGAGACCCAGTACTTC.

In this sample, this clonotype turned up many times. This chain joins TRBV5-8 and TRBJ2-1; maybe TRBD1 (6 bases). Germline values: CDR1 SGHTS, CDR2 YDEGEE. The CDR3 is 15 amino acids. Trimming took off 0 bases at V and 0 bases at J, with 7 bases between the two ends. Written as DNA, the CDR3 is TGTGCCAGCAGCTTGGTCAGGGGCTCCTACAATGAGCAGTTCTTC. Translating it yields CASSLVRGSYNEQFF.